This T cell receptor (beta chain) was captured in a study of cytomegalovirus exposure and HLA in healthy donors. Study-level findings and limits: One variant, a missense change in DCLRE1C, was linked in a later analysis to TCR beta V- and J-gene trimming.

With 60 Vbeta and 13 Jbeta primers, the PCR was carried out. Method: immunoSEQ multiplex PCR; TCRdb's copy keeps in-frame clones and lacks some. The data contain some 75,000 clones, about four fifths of them singletons. With respect to this clone: Its antigen is not identified.

The sequence came from a young man in good health and CMV-seropositive. The specimen sequenced was PBMCs.

The CDR3 nucleotides read TGTGCCAGCCAGAAGACAGGGCTTAGGGACGAGCAGTACTTC. As protein: CASQKTGLRDEQYF. This chain joins TRBV7-9 and TRBJ2-7; 7 bases align to TRBD1. The CDR3 is 14 amino acids. The V gene's germline CDR1 is SEHNR and CDR2 FQNEAQ (reference sequence). With 8 bases clipped from V and 5 bases from J, the junction kept 12 bases outside the gene matches.